This T cell receptor beta chain was recovered during a study of blood T cell repertoires in COVID-19. The CDR3 has 17 amino acids. V was pared by 5 bases and J by 0 bases, with 17 bases between. Germline V gene sequence: CDR1 SGHTA, CDR2 FQGTGA. The data were produced by immunoSEQ multiplex PCR, yet TCRdb's version contains in-frame clones alone and is incomplete. The data hold 200,000 to 300,000 clones, with roughly 88% observed a single time. The receptor was isolated from an elderly man with acute or convalescent COVID-19. The sequencing input was peripheral blood. This chain uses TRBV7-3 with TRBJ2-1, with a tentative D call TRBD2 (7 bases). CDR3 protein: CASSPGGGRGSYNEQFF. The CDR3 coding sequence is TGTGCCAGCAGCCCCGGGGGCGGGAGAGGCTCCTACAATGAGCAGTTCTTC.